The sample holds many counts of the clone carrying this T cell receptor (beta chain). Sample time point: persistent/refractory GD, antithyroid drugs over 5 years with positive TRAb. PBMC RNA served as the TCR library source. The data were obtained in a study of regulatory T cells in long-lasting Graves disease. Germline lookup yields CDR1 MNHNS and CDR2 SASEGT. With 2 bases removed from V and 10 bases from J, the gap between germline ends came to 17 bases. This CDR3 has 15 amino acids. Building the TCR beta libraries relied on iRepertoire HTBI primers, and CDR3 regions underwent Arm-PCR. In TCRdb, the multiplex PCR reads were re-called with MiXCR into one record per CDR3 protein. The table has about 400,000 distinct CDR3 sequences, roughly 20% seen once; the top ten hold about 20%.

Sequenced material: peripheral blood mononuclear cells (PBMCs), taken when the disease was refractory, from a patient treated with antithyroid drugs. V gene TRBV6-1 combines with J gene TRBJ1-4, with a possible D match to TRBD1 (5 bases). This clonotype was obtained from a female donor with Graves disease. The CDR3 sequence is CASSELGQGLRKLFF. In DNA, the CDR3 is TGTGCCAGCAGTGAATTGGGGCAGGGACTTCGAAAACTGTTTTTT.